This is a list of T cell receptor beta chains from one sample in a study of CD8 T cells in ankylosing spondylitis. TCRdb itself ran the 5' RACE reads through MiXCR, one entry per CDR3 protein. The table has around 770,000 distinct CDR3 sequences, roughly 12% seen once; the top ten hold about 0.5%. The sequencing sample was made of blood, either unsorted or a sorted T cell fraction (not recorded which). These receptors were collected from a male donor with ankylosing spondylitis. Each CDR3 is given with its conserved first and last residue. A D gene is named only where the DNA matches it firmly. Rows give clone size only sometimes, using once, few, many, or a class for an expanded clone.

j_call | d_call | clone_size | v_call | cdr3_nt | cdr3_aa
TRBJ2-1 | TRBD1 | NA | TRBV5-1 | TGCGCCAGCAGTTTCAGGGGGCGCAGATCCTACAATGAGCAGTTCTTC | CASSFRGRRSYNEQFF
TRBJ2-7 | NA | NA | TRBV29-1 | TGCAGCGTTGCCCACATCTCCTACGAGCAGTACTTC | CSVAHISYEQYF
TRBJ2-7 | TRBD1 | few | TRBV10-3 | TGTGCCATCAGTGAGTCGCCGACAGGGATCTACGAGCAGTACTTC | CAISESPTGIYEQYF
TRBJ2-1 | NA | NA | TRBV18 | TGTGCCAGCTCACCACCGGTCAGGGACAATGAGCAGTTCTTC | CASSPPVRDNEQFF
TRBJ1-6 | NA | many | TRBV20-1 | TGCAGTGCAACCCTGGTCAGACGGAGCTCCTATAATTCACCCCTCCACTTT | CSATLVRRSSYNSPLHF
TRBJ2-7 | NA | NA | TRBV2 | TGTGCCAGCATTGGTGCCGGCGAGCAGTACTTC | CASIGAGEQYF
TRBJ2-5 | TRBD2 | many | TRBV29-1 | TGCAGCGTCCGTCCCCTAGCGGGAGGGGGAGAGACCCAGTACTTC | CSVRPLAGGGETQYF
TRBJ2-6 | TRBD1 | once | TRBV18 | TGTGCCAGCTCACGTCCCGGGACAGGGACTGGGGCCAACGTCCTGACTTTC | CASSRPGTGTGANVLTF
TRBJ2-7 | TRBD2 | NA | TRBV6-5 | TGTGCCAGCAGTTACCCAAGCCCGGGGGGGATTTACGAGCAGTACTTC | CASSYPSPGGIYEQYF
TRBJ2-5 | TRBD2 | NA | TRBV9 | TGTGCCAGCAGCTCCGGGGGGGGAAGGGAGACCCAGTACTTC | CASSSGGGRETQYF